The T cell receptor (beta chain) described here comes from a study of cytomegalovirus exposure and HLA in healthy donors. PCR primers comprised 60 Vbeta and 13 Jbeta primers. The assay was immunoSEQ multiplex PCR, and TCRdb's table has in-frame clones only and misses some. The data contain some 120,000 clones, about 80% of them singletons. Each of the donors was a healthy bone marrow donor. Germline assignment: CDR1 MGHDK and CDR2 SYGVNS. V lost 6 bases and J lost 7; bases outside the gene matches: 6. This CDR3 has 14 amino acids. The sequence was collected from a man aged 25-40 years in good health and CMV-seropositive. Sequenced: PBMCs. V and J are TRBV25-1 and TRBJ1-6, with TRBD1 identical over 7 bases. Here the CDR3 DNA reads TGTGCCAGCAGCCAGACAGGGAGGAATTCACCCCTCCACTTT. Its translation is CASSQTGRNSPLHF.